This T cell receptor (beta chain) was sequenced for a study of Tregs in tolerant kidney transplant recipients. Study results and caveats: Antigen-driven expansion was suggested because donor-specific Tregs expanded more than all Tregs in tolerant patients. Validation in larger populations is needed because few patients were studied.

Using immunoSEQ multiplex PCR, the repertoire was profiled, and TCRdb retains in-frame clones only, with some absent. The repertoire includes approximately 67,000 clones, around 90% of them detected once, and approximately 11% sits in the top ten. In germline, CDR1 is MGHRA, CDR2 YSYEKL. The J segment lost 5 bases and the V segment lost 6 bases, leaving 5 bases of the junction unmatched. The CDR3 is 14 residues long. Note on this clone: What it recognizes is unknown. Other nucleotide sequences from this sample produce the same CDR3.

Source: CD8+ T cells from blood, taken before the transplant. The source of this sequence is a human donor who received a combined kidney and bone marrow transplant. This chain joins TRBV4-1 and TRBJ2-7, with TRBD1 identical over 12 bases. The CDR3 protein is CASRPGTGGHEQYF. CDR3 nucleotides: TGCGCCAGCAGGCCCGGGACAGGGGGCCACGAGCAGTACTTC.